The clone carrying this T cell receptor beta chain appeared a few times. The antigen is undetermined. Germline V gives CDR1 ENHRY, CDR2 SYGVKD. The CDR3 totals 14 residues. Trimming shortened V by 10 bases and J by 4 bases, and 16 bases separated the two germline ends. The PCR was carried out with 60 Vbeta primers and 13 Jbeta primers. Sequenced by immunoSEQ multiplex PCR; TCRdb stores in-frame clones only, minus some. The repertoire consists of about 98,000 clones, with roughly 82% occurring once and the leading ten covering roughly 7.7%. The data are from a study of cytomegalovirus exposure and HLA in healthy donors. Broader study findings: A later look showed TCR association rates differing by HLA locus, highest for DRB1 and lowest for HLA-C. Later analysis identified about 17,000 TCR beta sequences associated with HLA alleles, using a false discovery rate threshold of 0.05.

Sequencing was carried out using PBMCs. J is TRBJ1-4 and V is TRBV10-3; maybe TRBD1 (5 bases). The sequence came from a human donor in good health. CDR3 sequence: CATTPGLNNEKLFF. For the CDR3, the DNA is TGTGCCACCACACCGGGACTGAATAATGAAAAACTGTTTTTT.